These 20 T cell receptor beta chains share one sample of origin, sequenced in a study of OX40 agonist ivuxolimab in advanced cancers. The method was immunoSEQ multiplex PCR; TCRdb's version includes in-frame clones alone and lacks a portion of them. The table lists some 150,000 clones, about nine tenths of them singletons, with 0.85% to 1.4% in the top ten. The sequencing used CD4+ or CD8+ T cells sorted from blood, collected in a trial of the OX40 agonist ivuxolimab. All receptors derive from an adult with an advanced solid tumor such as melanoma, head and neck, liver or kidney cancer.

As to this clone: The sample carries other DNA sequences with the same CDR3. The chain is built from TRBV19 and TRBJ2-7; D unresolved. The CDR3 contains 13 residues. With 1 base removed from V and 4 bases from J, the gap between germline ends came to 8 bases. The germline CDR1 and CDR2 sequences are LNHDA and SQIVND (reference sequence). The CDR3 region has the DNA TGTGCCAGTAGTATAGGGGCCGGGTACGAGCAGTACTTC. The encoded protein is CASSIGAGYEQYF.

The V and J genes are TRBV10-3 and TRBJ2-7; D is possibly TRBD1 or TRBD2 (5 bases each). V lost 4 bases and J 0 bases, leaving 10 bases between the germline ends. CDR1 is ENHRY, CDR2 SYGVKD, per germline. This CDR3 spans 14 amino acids. The chain's CDR3 is CAISGDQSSYEQYF. CDR3 coding DNA: TGTGCCATCAGTGGGGACCAAAGCTCCTACGAGCAGTACTTC.

V is TRBV28 and J is TRBJ2-7; 11 bases align to TRBD1. There are 16 residues in the CDR3. Trimming cost V 9 bases and J 1 base; bases outside gene matches: 11. Germline V gives CDR1 MDHEN, CDR2 SYDVKM. Written as DNA, the CDR3 is TGTGCCAGTCCCCCCAACCGGGACAGGGGGTCCTACGAGCAGTACTTC. As protein: CASPPNRDRGSYEQYF.

The V call is TRBV13, the J call TRBJ2-7; 7 bases agree with TRBD2. The CDR3 is 15 residues long. The junction had 11 bases not matched to a gene; V was cut back by 5 bases and J by 4 bases. Per the germline V gene, CDR1 is PRHDT and CDR2 is FYEKMQ (reference sequence). CDR3 protein: CASSTDLGRAYEQYF. In nucleotides, the CDR3 is TGTGCCAGCAGCACCGACCTTGGGAGGGCTTACGAGCAGTACTTC.

Only one count was recorded for this clone. The chain carries TRBV18 and TRBJ2-5; 7 bases agree with TRBD2. V gave up 3 bases and J gave up 2 bases; unmatched junction bases: 3. The length of the CDR3 is 14 residues. The germline CDR1 and CDR2 sequences are KGHSH and LQKENI. The CDR3 spells CASSPGAGQETQYF. The CDR3 nucleotides read TGTGCCAGCTCACCGGGAGCGGGACAAGAGACCCAGTACTTC.

In DNA form, the CDR3 reads TGTGCCAATCTTGTAGGGACAGTGATCTACGAGCAGTACTTC. Translation: CANLVGTVIYEQYF. J is TRBJ2-7 and V is TRBV9; 7 bases agree with TRBD1. Germline loops: CDR1 SGDLS, CDR2 YYNGEE. J lost 3 bases, V lost 9 bases, and 12 bases had no gene match. This CDR3 comprises 14 residues.

The chain combines TRBV5-1 with TRBJ2-7, with D possibly being TRBD2 (6 bases). Per germline, CDR1 SGHRS and CDR2 YFSETQ. Between the trimmed V and J ends, which lost 2 bases and 0 bases, there was a span of 15 bases. CDR3 length: 16 amino acids. The CDR3 coding sequence is TGCGCCAGCAGCTTTGCCGGGGGACGTAGCTCCTACGAGCAGTACTTC. This translates into CASSFAGGRSSYEQYF.

The rearrangement links TRBV5-1 to TRBJ1-4; D uncertain. V was shortened by 0 bases and J by 1 base, with 7 bases between the two germline ends. CDR1 SGHRS and CDR2 YFSETQ come from the germline V gene. The CDR3 has 15 amino acids. In DNA, the CDR3 is TGCGCCAGCAGCTTGGATCCGGTAACTAATGAAAAACTGTTTTTT. As protein: CASSLDPVTNEKLFF.

This clone showed up just once. The V call is TRBV2, the J call TRBJ1-1; TRBD1 aligns across 7 bases. Germline CDR1 reads SNHLY; CDR2 reads FYNNEI. V shed 6 bases and J 1 base; nucleotides not matched to a gene: 11. This CDR3 is built from 16 residues. The CDR3 DNA reads as TGTGCCAGCAGACCCGACAGGGTATTTAGGAACACTGAAGCTTTCTTT. This encodes CASRPDRVFRNTEAFF.

The count of this clone is one. The rearrangement joins TRBV7-8 to TRBJ2-7, with a possible D match to TRBD2 (6 bases). The CDR3 runs 15 residues. Germline CDR1 SGHVS, CDR2 FQNEAQ. Trimming took 1 base from V and 3 from J, leaving 13 bases between them. The CDR3 reads CASSLEGSSGYEQYF. Here the CDR3 DNA reads TGTGCCAGCAGCTTAGAGGGAAGTAGCGGCTACGAGCAGTACTTC.

Regarding this clone: Distinct nucleotide sequences in the sample also encode this CDR3. The V call is TRBV29-1, the J call TRBJ1-1, with TRBD1 matching over 9 bases. Trimming removed 6 bases from V and 5 bases from J; junction bases left unmatched: 4. Germline V gene sequence: CDR1 SQVTM, CDR2 ANQGSEA. The CDR3 sequence is 12 residues long. CDR3 amino acids: CSVRQGGTEAFF. CDR3 in DNA: TGCAGCGTGAGACAGGGGGGTACTGAAGCTTTCTTT.

This chain connects TRBV9 to TRBJ2-5; 7 positions match TRBD1. Trimming removed 1 base from V and 5 bases from J; junction bases left unmatched: 11. CDR3 length equals 16 residues. Germline V gene data show CDR1 as SGDLS and CDR2 as YYNGEE. In DNA, the CDR3 is TGTGCCAGCAGCGTACAGGGGCAGGGGGTAGCGGAGACCCAGTACTTC. The encoded protein is CASSVQGQGVAETQYF.

The chain employs TRBV5-1 and TRBJ1-1; D is perhaps TRBD1 (5 bases). Looked up from germline, CDR1 is SGHRS and CDR2 is YFSETQ. The CDR3 length is 13 residues. V lost 4 bases to trimming and J lost 1 base, with 8 bases between them. CDR3 DNA sequence: TGCGCCAGCAGCCGACAGACGAACACTGAAGCTTTCTTT. It translates to CASSRQTNTEAFF.

This clone was detected only a few times. This chain uses TRBV18 with TRBJ1-5, with D uncertain. CDR1 KGHSH and CDR2 LQKENI come from the germline V gene. Trimming pared 1 base from V and 8 bases from J, leaving 9 bases between. The CDR3 length is 13 residues. For the CDR3, the DNA is TGTGCCAGCTCACCACGGGAGTCGGAGCCCCAGCATTTT. Protein product: CASSPRESEPQHF.

The chain has TRBV11-3 and TRBJ2-7; D not resolved. The CDR3 has 14 amino acids. V lost 5 bases to trimming and J lost 7 bases, with 18 bases between them. The germline V gene encodes CDR1 SGHNT and CDR2 YENEEA. As DNA, the CDR3 is TGTGCCAGCAGCCTTTGGGGTATAACGGAGGAGCAGTACTTC. The encoded protein is CASSLWGITEEQYF.

This clone was observed once. The chain recombines TRBV28 with TRBJ1-1; D is perhaps TRBD1 (5 bases). Germline V gives CDR1 MDHEN, CDR2 SYDVKM. V was trimmed by 8 bases and J by 0 bases, leaving 10 bases between them. The CDR3 loop spans 13 amino acids. Written as DNA, the CDR3 is TGTGCCAGCCGGCCAGGGTTGAACACTGAAGCTTTCTTT. It yields the protein CASRPGLNTEAFF. The variable domain in full, completed from reference TRBV28 and TRBJ1-1, reads DVKVTQSSRYLVKRTGEKVFLECVQDMDHENMFWYRQDPGLGLRLIYFSYDVKMKEKGDIPEGYSVSREKKERFSLILESASTNQTSMYLCASRPGLNTEAFFGQGTRLTVV.

The V and J genes are TRBV18 and TRBJ1-5; D gene uncertain. The CDR3 has 14 residues. Germline V gives CDR1 KGHSH, CDR2 LQKENI. With 2 bases removed from V and 2 bases from J, the gap between germline ends came to 7 bases. The DNA for the CDR3 is TGTGCCAGCTCACCAGAGCTGGGCAATCAGCCCCAGCATTTT. This translates into CASSPELGNQPQHF.

This chain joins TRBV2 and TRBJ2-1; 11 bases match TRBD2. The germline CDR1 and CDR2 sequences are SNHLY and FYNNEI. The length of the CDR3 is 15 residues. Trimming took 6 bases from V and 8 from J; bases not matched to a gene: 9. The CDR3 region has the DNA TGTGCCAGCAGACTAGCGGGAGCCGGGGCGGATGAGCAGTTCTTC. Translating it yields CASRLAGAGADEQFF. The full variable domain, in which reference TRBV2 and TRBJ2-1 provide the parts outside the CDR3, is EPEVTQTPSHQVTQMGQEVILRCVPISNHLYFYWYRQILGQKVEFLVSFYNNEISEKSEIFDDQFSVERPDGSNFTLKIRSTKLEDSAMYFCASRLAGAGADEQFFGPGTRLTVL.

The V call is TRBV6-1, the J call TRBJ2-5; no firm D call. There are 16 residues in the CDR3. Looked up from germline, CDR1 is MNHNS and CDR2 is SASEGT. V dropped 2 bases and J dropped 1 base, with 14 bases sitting between them. Written as DNA, the CDR3 is TGTGCCAGCAGTGAACATGCCCGGCTAACCCAAGAGACCCAGTACTTC. Protein product: CASSEHARLTQETQYF.

This rearrangement joins TRBV2 to TRBJ1-1, with D possibly matching TRBD1 (6 bases). This CDR3 is built from 16 residues. V lost 8 bases and J lost 1, with 20 bases in between. The germline V gene has CDR1 SNHLY and CDR2 FYNNEI. In nucleotides, the CDR3 is TGTGCCAGCTTTCCGACTAGACAGGCCCAGAACACTGAAGCTTTCTTT. Encoded protein: CASFPTRQAQNTEAFF.